Listed below are T cell receptor beta chains from one sample, sequenced in a study of cytomegalovirus exposure and HLA in healthy donors. The repertoire was sequenced with immunoSEQ multiplex PCR; TCRdb's copy has only in-frame clones and lacks some. The profile shows fewer than 150,000 clones, around 80% of them singletons. Sequenced material: PBMCs. These receptors came from a man aged 35 to 55 in good health and CMV-seropositive. Both conserved end residues are part of each CDR3. A D gene is named only where the DNA matches it firmly. Not every row has a clone size; where given, it reads once, few, many or a size class.

J gene: TRBJ1-4
V gene: TRBV11-2
CDR3 length: 15
D gene: NA
clone size: NA
CDR3 DNA: TGTGCCAGCAGCGAGAGACCGGCCCGAGGCGAAAAACTGTTTTTT
CDR3 protein: CASSERPARGEKLFF

J gene: TRBJ2-1
V gene: TRBV5-1
CDR3 length: 16
D gene: NA
clone size: NA
CDR3 DNA: TGCGCCAGCAGCGATGTAGCGGCCCTAACTGGGAATGAGCAGTTCTTC
CDR3 protein: CASSDVAALTGNEQFF

J gene: TRBJ1-1
V gene: TRBV5-1
CDR3 length: 14
D gene: TRBD1
clone size: NA
CDR3 DNA: TGCGCCAGCAACACAGGGGATTTGAACACTGAAGCTTTCTTT
CDR3 protein: CASNTGDLNTEAFF

J gene: TRBJ2-7
V gene: TRBV10-3
CDR3 length: 17
D gene: TRBD1
clone size: NA
CDR3 DNA: TGTGCCATCAGTGAGGCCTCGAGGACAGGGGGGGAATACGAGCAGTACTTC
CDR3 protein: CAISEASRTGGEYEQYF

J gene: TRBJ1-1
V gene: TRBV10-2
CDR3 length: 11
D gene: NA
clone size: NA
CDR3 DNA: TGCGCCAGCAGTGCTTTCACTGAAGCTTTCTTT
CDR3 protein: CASSAFTEAFF

J gene: TRBJ1-1
V gene: TRBV7-8
CDR3 length: 14
D gene: NA
clone size: once
CDR3 DNA: TGTGCCAGCAGCTTCCTCCCGGGGAACACTGAAGCTTTCTTT
CDR3 protein: CASSFLPGNTEAFF

J gene: TRBJ1-2
V gene: TRBV2
CDR3 length: 15
D gene: TRBD1
clone size: NA
CDR3 DNA: TGTGCCAGCAGCAAACGACAGGGGGGGGCCGATGGCTACACCTTC
CDR3 protein: CASSKRQGGADGYTF

J gene: TRBJ1-2
V gene: TRBV6-1
CDR3 length: 15
D gene: TRBD1
clone size: NA
CDR3 DNA: TGTGCCAGCAGAGCCTCCGGGACAGGGCCCTATGGCTACACCTTC
CDR3 protein: CASRASGTGPYGYTF

J gene: TRBJ2-7
V gene: TRBV5-6
CDR3 length: 16
D gene: TRBD1
clone size: NA
CDR3 DNA: TGTGCCAGCAGATCCTACAGGGGACGTGCCCTCTACGAGCAGTACTTC
CDR3 protein: CASRSYRGRALYEQYF

J gene: TRBJ2-7
V gene: TRBV29-1
CDR3 length: 15
D gene: NA
clone size: NA
CDR3 DNA: TGCAGCGTTGGGATAATGGCGACTATCGGCTACGAGCAGTACTTC
CDR3 protein: CSVGIMATIGYEQYF

J gene: TRBJ1-1
V gene: TRBV7-9
CDR3 length: 15
D gene: NA
clone size: NA
CDR3 DNA: TGTTCCAGCAGCTCAGTTCGACATTTGAACACTGAAGCTTTCTTT
CDR3 protein: CSSSSVRHLNTEAFF

J gene: TRBJ1-2
V gene: TRBV30
CDR3 length: 14
D gene: NA
clone size: NA
CDR3 DNA: TGTGCCTGGAGTGGAGGACGGGGGTACTATGGCTACACCTTC
CDR3 protein: CAWSGGRGYYGYTF

J gene: TRBJ1-5
V gene: TRBV6-4
CDR3 length: 16
D gene: NA
clone size: few
CDR3 DNA: TGTGCCAGCAGGGAGGGGGGGCGGAGTGGCAATCAGCCCCAGCATTTT
CDR3 protein: CASREGGRSGNQPQHF

J gene: TRBJ1-2
V gene: TRBV5-4
CDR3 length: 14
D gene: NA
clone size: few
CDR3 DNA: TGTGCCAGCAGCTTGGCTTCGGTCCTCGGTGGCTACACCTTC
CDR3 protein: CASSLASVLGGYTF

J gene: TRBJ1-1
V gene: TRBV29-1
CDR3 length: 14
D gene: NA
clone size: NA
CDR3 DNA: TGCAGCGTTGGGGGACAAATTATGAACACTGAAGCTTTCTTT
CDR3 protein: CSVGGQIMNTEAFF

J gene: TRBJ1-4
V gene: TRBV18
CDR3 length: 13
D gene: NA
clone size: NA
CDR3 DNA: TGTGCCAGCTCACCCGCAGCTAATGAAAAACTGTTTTTT
CDR3 protein: CASSPAANEKLFF

J gene: TRBJ1-1
V gene: TRBV9
CDR3 length: 12
D gene: NA
clone size: NA
CDR3 DNA: TGTGCCAGCAGCGTAGCCGACACTGAAGCTTTCTTT
CDR3 protein: CASSVADTEAFF

J gene: TRBJ1-6
V gene: TRBV5-1
CDR3 length: 16
D gene: TRBD1
clone size: few
CDR3 DNA: TGCGCCAGCAGCAGGGGACAGGGTTCCTATAATTCACCCCTCCACTTT
CDR3 protein: CASSRGQGSYNSPLHF

J gene: TRBJ2-1
V gene: TRBV7-9
CDR3 length: 16
D gene: TRBD2
clone size: NA
CDR3 DNA: TGTGCCAGCAGCCCCCGGAGGGCGGGGGCCTACAATGAGCAGTTCTTC
CDR3 protein: CASSPRRAGAYNEQFF

J gene: TRBJ1-4
V gene: TRBV15
CDR3 length: 15
D gene: NA
clone size: NA
CDR3 DNA: TGTGCCACGTCTAGAGAGCCGGCAACTAATGAAAAACTGTTTTTT
CDR3 protein: CATSREPATNEKLFF

J gene: TRBJ2-5
V gene: TRBV27
CDR3 length: 18
D gene: TRBD1
clone size: NA
CDR3 DNA: TGTGCCAGCAGTTTAGGGGCCGTGGGACAGAGGTTACAAGAGACCCAGTACTTC
CDR3 protein: CASSLGAVGQRLQETQYF

J gene: TRBJ1-1
V gene: TRBV7-3
CDR3 length: 13
D gene: TRBD1
clone size: NA
CDR3 DNA: TGTGCCAGCAGCGCAGACAGGGAATCTGAAGCTTTCTTT
CDR3 protein: CASSADRESEAFF

J gene: TRBJ1-4
V gene: TRBV5-1
CDR3 length: 14
D gene: NA
clone size: NA
CDR3 DNA: TGCGCCAGCAGCCCCCGGACAGAGGCTGAAAAACTGTTTTTT
CDR3 protein: CASSPRTEAEKLFF

J gene: TRBJ1-6
V gene: TRBV5-1
CDR3 length: 15
D gene: TRBD1
clone size: NA
CDR3 DNA: TGCGCCAGCAGCTCCCAGGGGGCACGGAATTCACCCCTCCACTTT
CDR3 protein: CASSSQGARNSPLHF

J gene: TRBJ2-2
V gene: TRBV7-9
CDR3 length: 15
D gene: TRBD1
clone size: NA
CDR3 DNA: TGTGCCAGCAGCTTGGGACAGGCGAACACCGGGGAGCTGTTTTTT
CDR3 protein: CASSLGQANTGELFF

J gene: TRBJ2-7
V gene: TRBV6-1
CDR3 length: 13
D gene: TRBD1
clone size: NA
CDR3 DNA: TGTGCCGGAGCCCACAGGGGTGATTACGAGCAGTACTTC
CDR3 protein: CAGAHRGDYEQYF

J gene: TRBJ2-7
V gene: TRBV27
CDR3 length: 16
D gene: TRBD2
clone size: NA
CDR3 DNA: TGTGCCAGCAGTTTAAGATACACCGCGGGGGCCTACGAGCAGTACTTC
CDR3 protein: CASSLRYTAGAYEQYF

J gene: TRBJ1-5
V gene: TRBV5-1
CDR3 length: 15
D gene: TRBD1
clone size: NA
CDR3 DNA: TGCGCCAGCAGCGCCGGACAGGGCTACAATCAGCCCCAGCATTTT
CDR3 protein: CASSAGQGYNQPQHF

J gene: TRBJ1-2
V gene: TRBV4-2
CDR3 length: 14
D gene: NA
clone size: NA
CDR3 DNA: TGTGCCAGCAGCCAAGTGGGAGGGACCTATGGCTACACCTTC
CDR3 protein: CASSQVGGTYGYTF

J gene: TRBJ2-2
V gene: TRBV10-1
CDR3 length: 15
D gene: TRBD2
clone size: NA
CDR3 DNA: TGCGCCAGCAGTGACGGCGGGAGGGCCACCGGGGAGCTGTTTTTT
CDR3 protein: CASSDGGRATGELFF

J gene: TRBJ1-3
V gene: TRBV9
CDR3 length: 15
D gene: TRBD1
clone size: NA
CDR3 DNA: TGTGCCAGCAGCGTCACAGGGGTCTGGGGAAACACCATATATTTT
CDR3 protein: CASSVTGVWGNTIYF

J gene: TRBJ2-7
V gene: TRBV7-8
CDR3 length: 16
D gene: NA
clone size: NA
CDR3 DNA: TGTGCCAGCAGCTTACCACCCACAGGGTGGGTCTACGAGCAGTACTTC
CDR3 protein: CASSLPPTGWVYEQYF

J gene: TRBJ2-7
V gene: TRBV5-1
CDR3 length: 16
D gene: NA
clone size: NA
CDR3 DNA: TGCGCCAGCAGCTTGGGACGACAGCTAAACTCCTACGAGCAGTACTTC
CDR3 protein: CASSLGRQLNSYEQYF

J gene: TRBJ2-7
V gene: TRBV19
CDR3 length: 16
D gene: TRBD1
clone size: NA
CDR3 DNA: TGTGCCAGTAGTTCCCTCGGAGGGACAGGGTCCTACGAGCAGTACTTC
CDR3 protein: CASSSLGGTGSYEQYF

J gene: TRBJ2-7
V gene: TRBV5-1
CDR3 length: 13
D gene: NA
clone size: NA
CDR3 DNA: TGCGCCAGCAGTTACCGGGACTTCTCCGAGCAGTACTTC
CDR3 protein: CASSYRDFSEQYF

J gene: TRBJ2-7
V gene: TRBV6-1
CDR3 length: 14
D gene: NA
clone size: NA
CDR3 DNA: TGTGCCATCAGCGCAACAGAAACTTCCTACGAGCAGTACTTC
CDR3 protein: CAISATETSYEQYF

J gene: TRBJ2-5
V gene: TRBV5-1
CDR3 length: 14
D gene: TRBD1
clone size: few
CDR3 DNA: TGCGCCAGCAGCTTGACAGGGGCGAGGGAGACCCAGTACTTC
CDR3 protein: CASSLTGARETQYF

J gene: TRBJ1-2
V gene: TRBV20-1
CDR3 length: 11
D gene: NA
clone size: NA
CDR3 DNA: TGCAGTGCCTCCCTGGCCTATGGCTACACCTTC
CDR3 protein: CSASLAYGYTF

J gene: TRBJ1-6
V gene: TRBV5-1
CDR3 length: 15
D gene: TRBD1
clone size: NA
CDR3 DNA: TGCGCCAGCAGCTCCCGGACAGGGACCGGCTCACCCCTCCACTTT
CDR3 protein: CASSSRTGTGSPLHF

J gene: TRBJ1-2
V gene: TRBV2
CDR3 length: 14
D gene: TRBD1
clone size: NA
CDR3 DNA: TGTGCCAGCAGTGGACGGGACAGGAACTATGGCTACACCTTC
CDR3 protein: CASSGRDRNYGYTF

J gene: TRBJ1-2
V gene: TRBV6-4
CDR3 length: 15
D gene: TRBD1
clone size: NA
CDR3 DNA: TGTGCCAGTCCCTTAACCGGGACAGGGCCCTATGGCTACACCTTC
CDR3 protein: CASPLTGTGPYGYTF

J gene: TRBJ2-7
V gene: TRBV11-2
CDR3 length: 11
D gene: NA
clone size: NA
CDR3 DNA: TGTGCCAGCAGCCGGTCCCCCGAGCAGTACTTC
CDR3 protein: CASSRSPEQYF

J gene: TRBJ2-7
V gene: TRBV19
CDR3 length: 14
D gene: NA
clone size: few
CDR3 DNA: TGTGCCACCAAAGGTGTGGGGGCGAGCTACGAGCAGTACTTC
CDR3 protein: CATKGVGASYEQYF

J gene: TRBJ2-2
V gene: TRBV29-1
CDR3 length: 16
D gene: NA
clone size: NA
CDR3 DNA: TGCAGCGTTGAAGAGCCCGGAGGGGCAAAGACCGGGGAGCTGTTTTTT
CDR3 protein: CSVEEPGGAKTGELFF

J gene: TRBJ1-1
V gene: TRBV19
CDR3 length: 13
D gene: TRBD1
clone size: NA
CDR3 DNA: TGTGCCAGTAGCGGGACAGGAGGGTTGCAAGCTTTCTTT
CDR3 protein: CASSGTGGLQAFF

J gene: TRBJ1-5
V gene: TRBV30
CDR3 length: 13
D gene: TRBD1
clone size: few
CDR3 DNA: TGTGCCTGGACGGGACAGCCGGGTCAGCCTCAGCATTTT
CDR3 protein: CAWTGQPGQPQHF

J gene: TRBJ1-5
V gene: TRBV5-4
CDR3 length: 12
D gene: NA
clone size: NA
CDR3 DNA: TGTGCCAGCAGCTTGCAGAATCAGCCCCAGCATTTT
CDR3 protein: CASSLQNQPQHF

J gene: TRBJ1-6
V gene: TRBV27
CDR3 length: 13
D gene: NA
clone size: NA
CDR3 DNA: TGTGCCAGCAGTCCCCGGGGTAATTCACCCCTCCACTTT
CDR3 protein: CASSPRGNSPLHF

J gene: TRBJ1-2
V gene: TRBV15
CDR3 length: 14
D gene: NA
clone size: once
CDR3 DNA: TGTGCCACCAGCAGAGATAAAGCGGGCCATGGCTACACCTTC
CDR3 protein: CATSRDKAGHGYTF

J gene: TRBJ1-1
V gene: TRBV7-8
CDR3 length: 13
D gene: NA
clone size: NA
CDR3 DNA: TGTGCCAGCAGCCCCGGGCGGCAGGGCCCAGTTTTCTTT
CDR3 protein: CASSPGRQGPVFF

J gene: TRBJ2-1
V gene: TRBV7-2
CDR3 length: 13
D gene: NA
clone size: NA
CDR3 DNA: TGTGCCAGCAGCTTAGCGGCGGACAATGAGCAGTTCTTC
CDR3 protein: CASSLAADNEQFF

J gene: TRBJ1-4
V gene: TRBV7-6
CDR3 length: 14
D gene: NA
clone size: NA
CDR3 DNA: TGTGCCAGCAGCTTTGCGGGGGGGGATGAAAAACTGTTTTTT
CDR3 protein: CASSFAGGDEKLFF

J gene: TRBJ2-1
V gene: TRBV19
CDR3 length: 15
D gene: NA
clone size: NA
CDR3 DNA: TGTGCCAGTAGTATGCTAGCGAACTCCTACAATGAGCAGTTCTTC
CDR3 protein: CASSMLANSYNEQFF

J gene: TRBJ2-1
V gene: TRBV5-1
CDR3 length: 15
D gene: NA
clone size: NA
CDR3 DNA: TGCGCCAGCAGCTTTGAGCGCAATTATTACAATGAGCAGTTCTTC
CDR3 protein: CASSFERNYYNEQFF

J gene: TRBJ1-1
V gene: TRBV15
CDR3 length: 13
D gene: TRBD1
clone size: NA
CDR3 DNA: TGTGCCACCAGCAAGGGGGCTGGGACTGAAGCTTTCTTT
CDR3 protein: CATSKGAGTEAFF